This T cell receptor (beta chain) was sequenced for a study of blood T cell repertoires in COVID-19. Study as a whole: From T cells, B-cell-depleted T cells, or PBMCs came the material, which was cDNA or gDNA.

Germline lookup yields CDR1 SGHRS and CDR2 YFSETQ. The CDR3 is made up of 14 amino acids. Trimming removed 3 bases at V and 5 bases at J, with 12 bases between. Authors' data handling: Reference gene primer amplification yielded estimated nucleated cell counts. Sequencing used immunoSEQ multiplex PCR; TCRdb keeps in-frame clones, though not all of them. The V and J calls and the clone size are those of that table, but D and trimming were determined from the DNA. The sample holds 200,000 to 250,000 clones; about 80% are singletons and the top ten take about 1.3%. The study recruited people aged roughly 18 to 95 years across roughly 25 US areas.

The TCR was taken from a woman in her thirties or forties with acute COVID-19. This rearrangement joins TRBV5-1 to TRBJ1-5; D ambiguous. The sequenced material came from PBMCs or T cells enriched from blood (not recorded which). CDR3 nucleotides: TGCGCCAGCAGCTCGAGCCCCGGGGATCAGCCCCAGCATTTT. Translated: CASSSSPGDQPQHF.